The following is a T cell receptor beta chain sequence with its context. This sample stems from a study of T cell responses to AZD1222 COVID-19 vaccine. TCRdb's copy holds only in-frame clones and misses some; the assay was immunoSEQ multiplex PCR. The sample contains approximately 79,000 clones, 83% of which appear only once. The junction had 23 bases not matched to a gene; V was cut back by 4 bases and J by 10 bases. The CDR3 is 21 amino acids. Germline lookup yields CDR1 SGHDN and CDR2 FVKESK. The input for sequencing was peripheral blood, taken 28 days after the second AZD1222 dose. The chain carries TRBV14 and TRBJ2-1; 15 bases map to TRBD2. This TCR came from an adult who received the AZD1222 COVID-19 vaccine. As DNA, the CDR3 is TGTGCCAGCAGCCTTAGAATACCGGGACTAGCGGGAGGCCGCCACCCTCCGGAGCAGTTCTTC. Translated, it gives CASSLRIPGLAGGRHPPEQFF.